What follows are 18 T cell receptor beta chains derived from one specimen sequenced in a study of blood T cell repertoires in COVID-19. Profiled with immunoSEQ multiplex PCR; TCRdb holds only in-frame clones, not every one. This sample has about 190,000 clones, with 88% found just once. Sequencing used peripheral blood. The receptors here all came from a man aged 25-40 years with acute or convalescent COVID-19.

V and J are TRBV6-5 and TRBJ1-4, with D uncertain. CDR1 is MNHEY and CDR2 is SVGAGI in the germline V gene. This CDR3 has 14 amino acids. Trimming shortened V by 0 bases and J by 7 bases, and 9 bases separated the two germline ends. The CDR3 sequence is CASSYSQTAEKLFF. In nucleotides, the CDR3 is TGTGCCAGCAGTTACTCGCAAACAGCTGAAAAACTGTTTTTT.

This clone has just one count. The chain joins TRBV11-3 to TRBJ2-5; 10 bases agree with TRBD2. Looked up from germline, CDR1 is SGHNT and CDR2 is YENEEA. V was clipped by 5 bases and J by 5 bases; unmatched bases: 8. The CDR3 contains 15 residues. CDR3 nucleotide sequence: TGTGCCAGCAGCCCGGGGGCTAGCGGGAGCGAGACCCAGTACTTC. Amino acids: CASSPGASGSETQYF.

This rearrangement joins TRBV4-1 to TRBJ1-5; D call uncertain. The CDR3 covers 12 residues. Germline V gene data show CDR1 as MGHRA and CDR2 as YSYEKL. The ends were cut back, 2 bases at V and 4 bases at J, with 3 bases in the middle. The DNA of the CDR3 is TGCGCCAGCAGCCAACCGAATCAGCCCCAGCATTTT. Protein: CASSQPNQPQHF.

There are a few counts of this clone. The V and J genes are TRBV5-1 and TRBJ1-1; weak D call: TRBD1 (5 bases). Trimming removed 3 bases at V and 1 base at J, with 10 bases between. The CDR3 has 14 residues. Germline CDR1 and CDR2: SGHRS and YFSETQ. The DNA for the CDR3 is TGCGCCAGCAGCTCCTCGGGGGGGAACACTGAAGCTTTCTTT. Translating it yields CASSSSGGNTEAFF. Filled out from reference TRBV5-1 and TRBJ1-1, the complete variable domain reads KAGVTQTPRYLIKTRGQQVTLSCSPISGHRSVSWYQQTPGQGLQFLFEYFSETQRNKGNFPGRFSGRQFSNSRSEMNVSTLELGDSALYLCASSSSGGNTEAFFGQGTRLTVV.

The rearrangement uses TRBV6-5 and TRBJ1-5; no clear D gene. The CDR3 runs to 13 residues. Germline V gene sequence: CDR1 MNHEY, CDR2 SVGAGI. Trimming cost V 10 bases and J 3 bases, with 13 bases left between them. The CDR3 region is CATQTQVNQPQHF. Here the CDR3 DNA reads TGTGCCACCCAGACCCAGGTCAATCAGCCCCAGCATTTT.

The J gene is TRBJ2-7, the V gene TRBV12-5; 8 bases line up with TRBD1. The CDR3 runs 13 residues. Germline CDR1 LGHNT, CDR2 FRNRAP. The V segment lost 6 bases and the J segment 4 bases; nucleotides outside the gene matches: 5. CDR3 nucleotides: TGTGCTAGTGGAAGGGGACAGGCATACGAGCAGTACTTC. This gives the protein CASGRGQAYEQYF.

The chain combines TRBV11-2 with TRBJ2-7, with a tentative D call TRBD2 (5 bases). CDR3 length equals 14 residues. The germline gives CDR1 SGHAT, CDR2 FQNNGV. Trimming took off 1 base at V and 4 bases at J, with 11 bases between the two ends. CDR3 coding DNA: TGTGCCAGCAGCTTAGGGACTTACATTTACGAGCAGTACTTC. It encodes CASSLGTYIYEQYF.

J is TRBJ1-3 and V is TRBV12-3 or TRBV12-4, with D perhaps matching TRBD1 (6 bases). The CDR3 contains 13 residues. Trimming took off 9 bases at V and 4 bases at J, with 13 bases between the two ends. The chain's CDR3 is CASNRVPGNTIYF. CDR3 bases: TGTGCCAGTAACAGGGTCCCGGGAAACACCATATATTTT.

The chain uses TRBV30 and TRBJ2-1; D not resolved. The V gene lost 2 bases and the J gene lost 7 bases, with 6 bases spanning the gap. This CDR3 has 11 amino acids. CDR1 is GTSNPN and CDR2 is SVGIG in the germline V gene (reference sequence). The CDR3 DNA reads as TGTGCCTGGAGTCCAGGAAATGAGCAGTTCTTC. Translating it yields CAWSPGNEQFF.

V is TRBV12-3 or TRBV12-4 and J is TRBJ1-2; D is possibly TRBD1 (5 bases). Between the trimmed V and J ends, which lost 2 bases and 9 bases, there was a span of 7 bases. This CDR3 spans 11 amino acids. CDR3 protein: CASSLQGRYTF. The CDR3, as DNA: TGTGCCAGCAGTTTACAGGGTCGCTACACCTTC.

V gene TRBV25-1 combines with J gene TRBJ1-6; no clear D gene. The CDR3 covers 15 residues. V was trimmed by 2 bases and J by 5 bases, leaving 10 bases between them. CDR1 MGHDK and CDR2 SYGVNS come from the germline V gene. The CDR3 here is CASSEQQVNNSPLHF. CDR3 nucleotides: TGTGCCAGCAGTGAACAGCAGGTGAATAATTCACCCCTCCACTTT.

V usage is TRBV4-1 and J usage is TRBJ2-7, with TRBD2 as a possible D gene (5 bases). Trimming removed 3 bases at V and 4 bases at J, with 16 bases between. This CDR3 is built from 15 residues. Germline V gives CDR1 MGHRA, CDR2 YSYEKL. The CDR3 reads CASSHDRGDQYEQYF. The CDR3 bases are TGCGCCAGCAGCCATGACCGGGGAGACCAGTACGAGCAGTACTTC.

This chain links TRBV12-3 or TRBV12-4 with TRBJ1-3, with D possibly matching TRBD1 (5 bases). Trimming left V 9 bases short and J 8 bases short, with 11 bases between. CDR3 length: 11 residues. The CDR3 protein is CASFQGHTIYF. Here the CDR3 DNA reads TGTGCCAGTTTCCAGGGCCACACCATATATTTT.

The rearrangement links TRBV27 to TRBJ2-7; 10 nucleotides agree with TRBD1. Germline CDR1 MNHEY, CDR2 SMNVEV (reference sequence). The CDR3 consists of 14 residues. Trimming removed 6 bases from V and 3 bases from J; junction bases left unmatched: 5. Written as DNA, the CDR3 is TGTGCCAGCAGCGGCCGGGACAGGGGCTACGAGCAGTACTTC. Protein sequence: CASSGRDRGYEQYF.

The chain recombines TRBV3-1 (or the pseudogene TRBV3-2) with TRBJ2-3, with no clear D. This CDR3 region has 15 residues. V shed 4 bases and J shed 1 base, with 12 bases lying between them. Germline lookup yields CDR1 LGHDT and CDR2 YNNKEL (reference sequence). CDR3 DNA sequence: TGTGCCAGCAGCCCGTACGGGTTGGGCACAGATACGCAGTATTTT. Translated, it gives CASSPYGLGTDTQYF.

V gene TRBV7-8 combines with J gene TRBJ1-5, with D perhaps matching TRBD1 (5 bases). Deletions cut 5 bases from V and 7 bases from J, with 15 bases between. The CDR3 length is 14 residues. Germline V gives CDR1 SGHVS, CDR2 FQNEAQ. The CDR3 region is CASSPGTGGQPQHF. The CDR3, as DNA: TGTGCCAGCAGCCCAGGGACCGGGGGACAGCCCCAGCATTTT. Supplemented by reference TRBV7-8 and TRBJ1-5, the full variable domain reads GAGVSQSPRYKVAKRGQDVALRCDPISGHVSLFWYQQALGQGPEFLTYFQNEAQLDKSGLPSDRFFAERPEGSVSTLKIQRTQQEDSAVYLCASSPGTGGQPQHFGDGTRLSIL.

The sample holds one count of this clone. This sequence joins TRBV5-1 and TRBJ2-3; 15 bases are a match to TRBD2. This CDR3 is 17 amino acids long. V lost 4 bases and J lost 5; bases outside the gene matches: 8. In germline, CDR1 is SGHRS, CDR2 YFSETQ. The CDR3 sequence is CASSPLGLAGGGDTQYF. The CDR3 DNA reads TGCGCCAGCAGCCCCCTCGGACTAGCGGGAGGGGGAGATACGCAGTATTTT.

This clone was found a few times. This chain joins TRBV27 and TRBJ2-7; 9 bases are shared with TRBD1. CDR1 is MNHEY and CDR2 is SMNVEV in the germline V gene (reference sequence). This CDR3 contains 14 residues. J gave up 7 bases and V 6 bases, and 10 bases lay outside the gene matches. The CDR3 is CASSRGTGNTEQYF. The CDR3 DNA sequence: TGTGCCAGCAGCCGAGGGACAGGGAACACGGAGCAGTACTTC.